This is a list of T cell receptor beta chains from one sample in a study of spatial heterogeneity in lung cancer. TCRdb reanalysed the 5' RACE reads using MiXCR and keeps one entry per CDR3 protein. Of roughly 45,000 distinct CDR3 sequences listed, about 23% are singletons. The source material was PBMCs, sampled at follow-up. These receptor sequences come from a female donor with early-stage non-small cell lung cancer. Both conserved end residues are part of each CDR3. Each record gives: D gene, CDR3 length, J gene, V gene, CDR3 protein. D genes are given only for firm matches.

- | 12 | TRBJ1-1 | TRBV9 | CASSAGNTEAFF
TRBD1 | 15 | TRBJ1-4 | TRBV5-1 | CASSWNRGAGEKLFF
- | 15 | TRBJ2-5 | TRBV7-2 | CASSSSRGFGETQYF
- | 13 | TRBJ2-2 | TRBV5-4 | CASSDPVSGELFF
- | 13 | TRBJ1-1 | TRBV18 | CASSPEADLEAFF
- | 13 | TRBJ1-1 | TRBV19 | CASSFLRYTEAFF
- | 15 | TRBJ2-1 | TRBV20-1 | CSARDGASYRYEQFF
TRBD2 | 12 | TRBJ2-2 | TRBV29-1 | CSVEREGGELFF
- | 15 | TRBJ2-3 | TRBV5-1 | CASSLAGVGTDTQYF
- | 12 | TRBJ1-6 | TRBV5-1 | CASSLDRLPLHF
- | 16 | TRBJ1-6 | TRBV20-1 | CSARGANGVLDSPLHF
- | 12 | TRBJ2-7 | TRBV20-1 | CSASEGVHEQYF
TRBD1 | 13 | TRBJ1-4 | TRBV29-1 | CSVEGQGDEKLFF
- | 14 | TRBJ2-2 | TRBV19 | CASSIGGHTGELFF
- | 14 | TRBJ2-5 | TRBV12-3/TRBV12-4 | CASSSSGGEETQYF
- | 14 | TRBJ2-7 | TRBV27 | CASSLDPRGFEQYF
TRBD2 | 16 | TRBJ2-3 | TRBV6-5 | CASRSSIAGDTDTQYF
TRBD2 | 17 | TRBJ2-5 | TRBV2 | CASSQPGLAGGPETQYF
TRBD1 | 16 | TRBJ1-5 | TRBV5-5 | CASSLGTGTSSQPQHF
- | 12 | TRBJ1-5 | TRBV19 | CASSFFPEPQHF
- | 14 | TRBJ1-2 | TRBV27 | CASSASWARDGYTF
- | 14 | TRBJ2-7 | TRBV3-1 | CASSLGRDVYEQYF
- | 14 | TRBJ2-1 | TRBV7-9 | CASQFTGGPIEQFF
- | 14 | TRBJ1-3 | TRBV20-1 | CSARDGNSGNTIYF
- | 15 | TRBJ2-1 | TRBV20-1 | CSATHDPSSYNEQFF
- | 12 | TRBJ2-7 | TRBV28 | CASTEDRYEQYF
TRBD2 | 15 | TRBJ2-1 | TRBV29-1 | CSVTGGNMAYNEQFF
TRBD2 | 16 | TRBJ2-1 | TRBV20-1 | CSARPFTSGSAYEQFF
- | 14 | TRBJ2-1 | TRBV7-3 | CASSLDYLAKEQFF
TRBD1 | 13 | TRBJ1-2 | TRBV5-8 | CASSLGQGSGYTF
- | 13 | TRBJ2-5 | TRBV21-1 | CASSLGPNETQYF
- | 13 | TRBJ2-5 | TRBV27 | CASSRGFQETQYF
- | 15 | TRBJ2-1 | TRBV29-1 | CSVEGLESSYNEQFF
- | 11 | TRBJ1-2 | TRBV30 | CAWSVSGGYTF
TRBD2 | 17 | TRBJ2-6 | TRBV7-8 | CASESSGVSSGANVLTF
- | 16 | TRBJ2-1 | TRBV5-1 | CASSPGMFQLGNEQFF
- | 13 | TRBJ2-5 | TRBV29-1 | CSYGQTGVETQYF
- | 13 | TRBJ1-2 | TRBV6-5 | CASRRQVNYGYTF